This T cell receptor beta chain is from a study of lung T cells in sarcoidosis with Löfgren's syndrome. TCRdb re-called the reads through MiXCR, storing one row per CDR3 protein. This table holds around 60,000 distinct CDR3 sequences, approximately 21% found once. The CDR3 spans 15 residues. The germline V and J ends were trimmed by 3 bases and 3 bases, with 13 bases remaining between them. Germline-derived CDR1 and CDR2 are LNHDA and SQIVND (reference sequence). Input material: CD4+ T cells from PBMCs. The V call is TRBV19, the J call TRBJ2-3; D perhaps matches TRBD1 (6 bases). The source is a human donor with sarcoidosis (Löfgren's syndrome or another form), or a control subject (not recorded which). This CDR3 is CASSMTRGGTDTQYF. In nucleotides, the CDR3 is TGTGCCAGTAGTATGACCAGGGGTGGAACAGATACGCAGTATTTT.